This T cell receptor (beta chain) came from a study of T-cell memory formation after mild COVID-19. For the study at large: TCR clusters mostly belonged to single donors. Findings and limits, study-wide: The CD4+ clones that contracted clustered mainly within CM and EM, and the CD8+ clones concentrated in EMRA.

Constant-segment primers and 5'RACE yielded cDNA libraries for TCR alpha and TCR beta, each carrying sample barcodes and UMIs. TCRdb reprocessed the 5' RACE reads with MiXCR, giving one entry per CDR3 protein. The data contain about 470,000 distinct CDR3 sequences, roughly 23% of them singletons. Per the germline V gene, CDR1 is SEHNR and CDR2 is FQNEAQ (reference sequence). The CDR3 is 14 amino acids. J was trimmed by 2 bases and V by 1 base; bases with no gene match: 2. This clonotype was observed a few times. Its matching antigen is unknown. The sequencing sample was made of PBMCs or a T cell subset sorted from them (not recorded which). The sequence was collected from an adult woman who had mild COVID-19 (a few samples of this study predate the infection). Cell type and time point are not known. V gene TRBV7-9 combines with J gene TRBJ2-7, with 7 bases lining up with TRBD1. This chain's CDR3 is CASSLVDRAYEQYF. The CDR3 nucleotides are TGTGCCAGCAGCTTAGTTGACAGGGCCTACGAGCAGTACTTC.